Listed here are 5 T cell receptor beta chains from one sample, sequenced in a study of blood T cell repertoires in COVID-19. Only in-frame clones appear in the TCRdb table, and some are missing; sequencing was by immunoSEQ multiplex PCR. Of over 200,000 clones listed, less than 90% were seen once; the top ten hold about a sixth. Sequencing was done on a sample of peripheral blood. These receptors were collected from a woman at least 80 years old with active or convalescent COVID-19.

In its sample, this clone was seen once. V gene TRBV7-3 combines with J gene TRBJ2-2; D is possibly TRBD2 (5 bases). The CDR3 runs 14 residues. V gave up 6 bases and J gave up 7 bases, with 15 bases separating them. CDR1 is SGHTA and CDR2 is FQGTGA in the germline V gene. This chain's CDR3 is CASRAGANVGELFF. The CDR3 region has the DNA TGTGCCAGCAGGGCGGGCGCGAACGTCGGGGAGCTGTTTTTT.

The rearrangement links TRBV7-2 to TRBJ2-2; 9 bases fit TRBD2. The CDR3 has 19 residues. V lost 1 base to trimming and J lost 0 bases; unmatched junction nucleotides: 9. Germline-derived CDR1 and CDR2 are SGHTA and FQGNSA. This CDR3 reads CASSLVSIGLASNTGELFF. In DNA, the CDR3 is TGTGCCAGCAGCTTAGTGAGTATCGGACTAGCGTCGAACACCGGGGAGCTGTTTTTT.

The V call is TRBV9, the J call TRBJ1-3; D is undetermined. This CDR3 has 15 residues. The germline gives CDR1 SGDLS, CDR2 YYNGEE. Trimming took 0 bases from V and 0 from J, leaving 7 bases between them. Here the CDR3 DNA reads TGTGCCAGCAGCGTAGGACTGAGCTCTGGAAACACCATATATTTT. Protein product: CASSVGLSSGNTIYF.

The chain is built from TRBV11-3 and TRBJ2-5; the match to TRBD2 covers 12 bases. The CDR3 runs to 18 residues. V shed 5 bases and J 4 bases; nucleotides not matched to a gene: 14. Germline V gene lookup returns CDR1 SGHNT and CDR2 YENEEA. The CDR3 coding sequence is TGTGCCAGCAGCCAACGGACTAGCGGGGTGCCCCTAGGAGAGACCCAGTACTTC. This translates into CASSQRTSGVPLGETQYF.

This clone was detected once. The chain couples TRBV10-1 to TRBJ2-7, with 10 bases aligning to TRBD2. CDR3 length: 15 amino acids. In germline, CDR1 is WNHNN, CDR2 SYGVQD (reference sequence). J gave up 3 bases and V 3 bases, and 5 bases lay outside the gene matches. The CDR3 DNA is TGCGCCAGCAGTGATCTAGCGGGAGTCAACTACGAGCAGTACTTC. It codes for CASSDLAGVNYEQYF.